The 21 T cell receptor beta chains reported below all come from one sample, sequenced in a study of CD8+ T cells in alopecia areata (dated by TCRdb to the late 2010s). The library was obtained by the immunoSEQ multiplex PCR assay. To provide template for TCR sequencing, every sample had RNA extracted and reverse transcribed into cDNA. This immuneACCESS table, as held by TCRdb, lists in-frame sequences with V and J called but not all clones. Of the missing ones, under half trace to an unresolved V gene in checked studies; the others have no known cause. The sample table lists 180,000 or so clones, about half of them with a count of one. The ten largest clones represent around 9.1% of the sample. What this sample's treatment or condition label stands for: oral pan-JAK inhibitor, 5-10 mg twice daily. The sequences come from CD8+ T cells sorted from blood, collected at approximately week 51, from a patient treated with tofacitinib. These receptors were taken from a human donor with alopecia areata.

This clone appeared a few times. The CDR3 DNA is TGTGCCAGCAGCCTCCAGAGGGGCGGGACTGAAGCTTTCTTT. It translates to CASSLQRGGTEAFF. The chain recombines TRBV5-4 with TRBJ1-1, with TRBD1 as a possible D gene (5 bases). The CDR3 has 14 amino acids. The V gene lost 4 bases and the J gene lost 5 bases, with 15 bases spanning the gap. CDR1 SGHNT and CDR2 YYREEE come from the germline V gene (reference sequence).

Note on this clone: This sequence may be a read error, since a much larger clone differs from it by one base. The chain is built from TRBV27 and TRBJ2-3; D unclear. From germline, CDR1 is MNHEY and CDR2 SMNVEV (reference sequence). The V end lost 5 bases, the J end lost 0 bases, and 6 bases lay between the germline ends. This CDR3 spans 13 amino acids. The CDR3 region has the DNA TGTGCCAGCAGTGACGGTAGCACAGATACGCAGTATTTT. It is translated as CASSDGSTDTQYF.

This chain's CDR3 is CASSSRLGVIPYEQYF. CDR3 nucleotide sequence: TGTGCCAGCAGCAGCAGACTTGGGGTTATCCCATACGAGCAGTACTTC. The chain uses TRBV21-1 and TRBJ2-7. TRBV21-1 is labeled a pseudogene. The CDR3 contains 16 residues.

The chain couples TRBV5-1 to TRBJ2-7; 8 bases line up with TRBD2. The ends lost 0 bases at V and 7 bases at J; junction bases unmatched: 0. Germline CDR1 is SGHRS and CDR2 is YFSETQ. CDR3 length equals 12 residues. In DNA, the CDR3 is TGCGCCAGCAGCTTGGGACTAGCGGAGCAGTACTTC. Translation: CASSLGLAEQYF.

This rearrangement joins TRBV29-1 to TRBJ1-1; TRBD1 matches at 7 bases. Germline V gene data show CDR1 as SQVTM and CDR2 as ANQGSEA. This CDR3 is built from 14 residues. After removal of 3 bases from V and 8 bases from J, the junction contained 12 bases not matched to a gene. CDR3 protein: CSVEQDRAPTEAFF. In nucleotides, the CDR3 is TGCAGCGTTGAGCAAGACAGGGCCCCGACCGAAGCTTTCTTT.

This chain uses TRBV11-2 with TRBJ2-7; D not certain. The V end was cut by 4 bases, the J end by 2 bases, with 15 bases between. This CDR3 has 15 residues. Per germline, CDR1 SGHAT and CDR2 FQNNGV. The CDR3 here is CASSSGRFLPYEQYF. The CDR3 coding sequence is TGTGCCAGCAGCTCCGGACGGTTTCTGCCCTACGAGCAGTACTTC.

The J gene is TRBJ1-3, the V gene TRBV27, with D perhaps TRBD1 (5 bases). The CDR3 covers 12 residues. V was shortened by 8 bases and J by 8 bases, with 13 bases between the two germline ends. In germline, CDR1 is MNHEY, CDR2 SMNVEV (reference sequence). The CDR3 loop reads CASGRGADTIYF. CDR3 nucleotides: TGTGCCAGCGGGAGGGGCGCGGACACCATATATTTT.

V is TRBV15 and J is TRBJ1-1, with D unclear. With 3 bases removed from V and 9 bases from J, the gap between germline ends came to 11 bases. Germline-derived CDR1 and CDR2 are LNHNV and YYDKDF (reference sequence). The CDR3 is made up of 12 amino acids. CDR3 sequence: CATSRGDFKAFF. CDR3 in DNA: TGTGCCACCAGCAGGGGAGACTTTAAAGCTTTCTTT.

This sequence joins TRBV4-3 and TRBJ2-7; the D gene is possibly TRBD2 (6 bases). This CDR3 is 14 amino acids long. CDR1 LGHNA and CDR2 YSLEER come from the germline V gene. The germline V and J ends were trimmed by 4 bases and 3 bases, with 13 bases remaining between them. The CDR3: CASSPGLTFYEQYF. The CDR3 DNA sequence: TGCGCCAGCAGCCCGGGACTGACATTCTACGAGCAGTACTTC.

The chain couples TRBV27 to TRBJ1-1, with 7 bases matching TRBD1. V trimming: 2 bases; J trimming: 5 bases; junction bases outside the gene matches: 2. Per germline, CDR1 MNHEY and CDR2 SMNVEV (reference sequence). This CDR3 has 13 amino acids. In DNA, the CDR3 is TGTGCCAGCAGTTTAGAACAGGGGACTGAAGCTTTCTTT. Translated, it gives CASSLEQGTEAFF.

This clone was seen only a few times. The genes are TRBV19 and TRBJ1-1; possible D gene TRBD1, 5 bases. Germline loops: CDR1 LNHDA, CDR2 SQIVND (reference sequence). V lost 3 bases and J 3 bases, leaving 14 bases between the germline ends. The CDR3 loop spans 15 amino acids. The CDR3, as DNA: TGTGCCAGTAGTATGTTCCTTCTGGGGGACACTGAAGCTTTCTTT. Amino acids: CASSMFLLGDTEAFF.

This chain joins TRBV7-8 and TRBJ1-5, with D hard to call. The CDR3 loop spans 14 amino acids. Trimming removed 5 bases from V and 6 bases from J, with 14 bases in between. Per the germline V gene, CDR1 is SGHVS and CDR2 is FQNEAQ. In nucleotides, the CDR3 is TGTGCCAGCAGCCCGGGGAGGGAGGGTCAGCCCCAGCATTTT. This gives the protein CASSPGREGQPQHF.

As DNA, the CDR3 is TGTGCCAGCAGCTTGGGTGGGGGCGGCTATGGCTACACCTTC. Residues: CASSLGGGGYGYTF. The chain couples TRBV5-6 to TRBJ1-2, with a possible D match to TRBD1 (6 bases). V lost 0 bases and J lost 4, with 10 bases in between. Germline assignment: CDR1 SGHDT and CDR2 YYEEEE. CDR3 length equals 14 residues. Together with reference TRBV5-6 and TRBJ1-2, the CDR3 gives the full variable domain: DAGVTQSPTHLIKTRGQQVTLRCSPKSGHDTVSWYQQALGQGPQFIFQYYEEEERQRGNFPDRFSGHQFPNYSSELNVNALLLGDSALYLCASSLGGGGYGYTFGSGTRLTVV.

This clone has only a few counts. Other DNA sequences from this sample encode an identical CDR3 as well. This rearrangement joins TRBV27 to TRBJ2-1; D not resolved. Germline lookup yields CDR1 MNHEY and CDR2 SMNVEV (reference sequence). V was trimmed by 3 bases and J by 4 bases, leaving 1 base between them. This CDR3 has 11 amino acids. The CDR3 bases are TGTGCCAGCAGTTTTTACAATGAGCAGTTCTTC. It yields the protein CASSFYNEQFF.

This clone was detected only a few times. This sequence joins TRBV29-1 and TRBJ2-7; D not resolved. V was trimmed by 0 bases and J by 8 bases, leaving 5 bases between them. The CDR3 totals 10 residues. Germline V gene data show CDR1 as SQVTM and CDR2 as ANQGSEA. The CDR3 DNA follows: TGCAGCGTTGAAGAGGACCAGCAGTACTTC. Amino acids: CSVEEDQQYF.

The rearrangement joins TRBV13 to TRBJ1-2, with 7 bases that match TRBD1. V shed 2 bases and J 2 bases; nucleotides not matched to a gene: 5. CDR1 is PRHDT and CDR2 is FYEKMQ in the germline V gene (reference sequence). The CDR3 is 15 amino acids. The CDR3 bases are TGTGCCAGCAGCTTAAACAGGGGCGACAACTATGGCTACACCTTC. Its translation is CASSLNRGDNYGYTF.

This clone has more than one count but fewer than ten. V is TRBV5-5 and J is TRBJ1-2; D is uncertain. The CDR3 covers 13 residues. Germline lookup yields CDR1 SGHKS and CDR2 YYEKEE (reference sequence). Trimming left V 0 bases short and J 3 bases short, with 6 bases between. CDR3 region: CASSLDRYYGYTF. The CDR3 coding sequence is TGTGCCAGCAGCTTGGACAGATACTATGGCTACACCTTC. The variable domain in full, completed from reference TRBV5-5 and TRBJ1-2, reads DAGVTQSPTHLIKTRGQQVTLRCSPISGHKSVSWYQQVLGQGPQFIFQYYEKEERGRGNFPDRFSARQFPNYSSELNVNALLLGDSALYLCASSLDRYYGYTFGSGTRLTVV.

This clone showed up just a few times. CDR3 bases: TGTGCCAGTAGTAGAAGAAGACAGGGACCCACTGAAGCTTTCTTT. Translating it yields CASSRRRQGPTEAFF. The chain links TRBV19 to TRBJ1-1; 7 bases line up with TRBD1. The CDR3 contains 15 residues. Per germline, CDR1 LNHDA and CDR2 SQIVND (reference sequence). After removal of 4 bases from V and 4 bases from J, the junction contained 9 bases not matched to a gene.

The rearrangement joins TRBV15 to TRBJ1-1; TRBD1 might be the D (5 bases). V was cut by 2 bases and J by 4 bases, with 23 bases left in between. Germline V gene sequence: CDR1 LNHNV, CDR2 YYDKDF (reference sequence). This CDR3 comprises 18 residues. Here the CDR3 DNA reads TGTGCCACCAGCAGACGGATCCGGGACGGTCACGGGGGCACTGAAGCTTTCTTT. This translates into CATSRRIRDGHGGTEAFF.

V gene TRBV7-8 combines with J gene TRBJ2-3; a possible D gene is TRBD2 (5 bases). Germline CDR1 SGHVS, CDR2 FQNEAQ. The CDR3 is made up of 15 amino acids. Trimming left V 2 bases short and J 0 bases short, with 9 bases between. The CDR3 reads CASSLLRASTDTQYF. CDR3 coding DNA: TGTGCCAGCAGCTTACTGAGGGCTAGCACAGATACGCAGTATTTT.

This clone was seen a handful of times. This likely stems from a read error, as it lies one base from a far larger clone. This chain links TRBV6-8 with TRBJ2-3; maybe TRBD2 (7 bases). Trimming cost V 2 bases and J 2 bases, with 8 bases left between them. CDR3 length: 14 residues. The germline V gene has CDR1 MNHGY and CDR2 SAAAGT. The CDR3 here is CASSYGGATDTQYF. The DNA of the CDR3 is TGTGCCAGCAGTTACGGGGGGGCCACAGATACGCAGTATTTT.